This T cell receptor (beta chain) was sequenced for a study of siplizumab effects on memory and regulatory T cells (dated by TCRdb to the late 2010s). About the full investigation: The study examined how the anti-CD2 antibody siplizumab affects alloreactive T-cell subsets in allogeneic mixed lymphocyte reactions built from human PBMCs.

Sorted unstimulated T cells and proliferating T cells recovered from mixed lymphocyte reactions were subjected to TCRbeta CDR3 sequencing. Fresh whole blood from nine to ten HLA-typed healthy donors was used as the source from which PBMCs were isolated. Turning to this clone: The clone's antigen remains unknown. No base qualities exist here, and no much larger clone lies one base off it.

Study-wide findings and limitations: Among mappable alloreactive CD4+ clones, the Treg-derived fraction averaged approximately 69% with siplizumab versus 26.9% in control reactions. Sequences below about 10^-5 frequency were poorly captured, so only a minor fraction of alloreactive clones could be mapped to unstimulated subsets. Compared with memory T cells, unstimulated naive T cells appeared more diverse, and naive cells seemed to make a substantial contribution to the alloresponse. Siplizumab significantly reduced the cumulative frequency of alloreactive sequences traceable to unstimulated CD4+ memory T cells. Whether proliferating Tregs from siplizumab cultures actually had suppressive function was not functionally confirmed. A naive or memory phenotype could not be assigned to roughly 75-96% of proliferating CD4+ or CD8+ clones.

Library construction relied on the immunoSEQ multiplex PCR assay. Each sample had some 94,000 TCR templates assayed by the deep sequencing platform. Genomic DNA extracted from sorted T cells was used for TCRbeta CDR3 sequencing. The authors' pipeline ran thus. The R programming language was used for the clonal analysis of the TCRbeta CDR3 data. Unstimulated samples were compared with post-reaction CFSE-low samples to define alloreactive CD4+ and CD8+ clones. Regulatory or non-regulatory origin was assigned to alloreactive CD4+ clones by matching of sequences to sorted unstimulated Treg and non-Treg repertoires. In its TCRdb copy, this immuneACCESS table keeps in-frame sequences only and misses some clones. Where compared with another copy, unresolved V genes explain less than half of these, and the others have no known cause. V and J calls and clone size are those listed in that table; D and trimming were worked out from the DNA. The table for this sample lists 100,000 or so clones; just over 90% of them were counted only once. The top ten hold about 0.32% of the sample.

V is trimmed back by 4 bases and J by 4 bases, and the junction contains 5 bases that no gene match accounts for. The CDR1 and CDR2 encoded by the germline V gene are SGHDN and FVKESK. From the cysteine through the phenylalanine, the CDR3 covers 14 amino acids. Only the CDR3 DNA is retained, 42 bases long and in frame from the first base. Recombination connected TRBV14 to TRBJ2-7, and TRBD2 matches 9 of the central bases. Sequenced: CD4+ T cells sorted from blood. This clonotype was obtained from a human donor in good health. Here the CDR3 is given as CASSLGGGAYEQYF. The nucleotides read TGTGCCAGCAGCCTTGGCGGGGGGGCGTACGAGCAGTACTTC. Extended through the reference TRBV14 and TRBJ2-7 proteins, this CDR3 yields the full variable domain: EAGVTQFPSHSVIEKGQTVTLRCDPISGHDNLYWYRRVMGKEIKFLLHFVKESKQDESGMPNNRFLAERTGGTYSTLKVQPAELEDSGVYFCASSLGGGAYEQYFGPGTRLTVT.